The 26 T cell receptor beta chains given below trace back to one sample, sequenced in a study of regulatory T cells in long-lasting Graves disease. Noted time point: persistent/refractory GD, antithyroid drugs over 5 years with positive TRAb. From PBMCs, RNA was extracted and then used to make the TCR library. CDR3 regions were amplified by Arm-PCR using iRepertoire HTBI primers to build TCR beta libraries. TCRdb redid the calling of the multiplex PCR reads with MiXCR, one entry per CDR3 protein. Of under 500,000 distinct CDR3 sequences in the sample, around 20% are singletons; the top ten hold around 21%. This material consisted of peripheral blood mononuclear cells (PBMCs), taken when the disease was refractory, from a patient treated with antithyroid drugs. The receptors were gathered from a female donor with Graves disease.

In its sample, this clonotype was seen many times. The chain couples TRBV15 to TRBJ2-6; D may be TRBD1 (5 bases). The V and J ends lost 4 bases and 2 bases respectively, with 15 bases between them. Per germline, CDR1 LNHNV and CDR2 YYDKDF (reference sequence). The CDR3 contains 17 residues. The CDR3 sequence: CATSKWNQGTGANVLTF. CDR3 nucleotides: TGTGCCACCAGCAAATGGAATCAGGGAACTGGGGCCAACGTCCTGACTTTC.

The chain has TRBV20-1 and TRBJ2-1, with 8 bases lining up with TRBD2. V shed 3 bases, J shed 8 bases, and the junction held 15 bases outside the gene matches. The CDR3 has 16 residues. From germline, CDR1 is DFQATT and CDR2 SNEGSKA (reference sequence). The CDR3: CSASRGKREWADEQFF. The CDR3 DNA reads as TGCAGTGCTAGTAGGGGTAAGCGGGAGTGGGCCGATGAGCAGTTCTTC.

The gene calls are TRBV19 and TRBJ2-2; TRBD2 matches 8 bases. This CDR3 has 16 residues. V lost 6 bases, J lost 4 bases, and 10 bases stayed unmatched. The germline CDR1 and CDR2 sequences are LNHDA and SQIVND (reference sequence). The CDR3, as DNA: TGTGCCAGTAGGATTCGGGGACTAGTGGGCACCGGGGAGCTGTTTTTT. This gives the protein CASRIRGLVGTGELFF.

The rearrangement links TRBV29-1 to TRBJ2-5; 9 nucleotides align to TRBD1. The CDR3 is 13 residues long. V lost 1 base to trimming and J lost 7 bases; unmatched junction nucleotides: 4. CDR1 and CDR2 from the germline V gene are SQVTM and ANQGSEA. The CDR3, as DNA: TGCAGCGTTGAAGGGACAGGGGTTTGGACCCAGTACTTC. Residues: CSVEGTGVWTQYF. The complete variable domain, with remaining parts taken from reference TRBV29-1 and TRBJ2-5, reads SAVISQKPSRDICQRGTSLTIQCQVDSQVTMMFWYRQQPGQSLTLIATANQGSEATYESGFVIDKFPISRPNLTFSTLTVSNMSPEDSSIYLCSVEGTGVWTQYFGPGTRLLVL.

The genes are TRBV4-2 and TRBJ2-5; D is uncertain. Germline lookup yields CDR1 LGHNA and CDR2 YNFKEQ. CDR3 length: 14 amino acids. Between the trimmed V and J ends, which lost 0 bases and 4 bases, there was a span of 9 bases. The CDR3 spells CASSQDSLLETQYF. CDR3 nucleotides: TGTGCCAGCAGCCAAGATAGCCTTTTAGAGACCCAGTACTTC.

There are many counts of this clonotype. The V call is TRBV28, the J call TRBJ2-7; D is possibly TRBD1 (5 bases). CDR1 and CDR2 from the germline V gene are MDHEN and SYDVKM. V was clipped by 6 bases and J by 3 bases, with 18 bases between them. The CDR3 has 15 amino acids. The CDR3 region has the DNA TGTGCCAGCAGCCGAAGACAGCTTAGAGGCTACGAGCAGTACTTC. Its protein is CASSRRQLRGYEQYF.

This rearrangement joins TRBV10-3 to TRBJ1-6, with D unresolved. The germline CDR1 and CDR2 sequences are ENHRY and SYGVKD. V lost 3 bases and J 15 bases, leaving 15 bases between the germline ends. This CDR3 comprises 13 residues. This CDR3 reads CAISDGKDRLLHF. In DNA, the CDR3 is TGTGCCATCAGTGATGGGAAGGATCGACTCCTCCACTTT.

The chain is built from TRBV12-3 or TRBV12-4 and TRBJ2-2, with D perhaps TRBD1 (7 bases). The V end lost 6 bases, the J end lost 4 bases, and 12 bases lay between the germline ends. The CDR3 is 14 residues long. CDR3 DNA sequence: TGTGCCAGCAGCTACAGGGGAGGCACCGGGGAGCTGTTTTTT. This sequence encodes CASSYRGGTGELFF.

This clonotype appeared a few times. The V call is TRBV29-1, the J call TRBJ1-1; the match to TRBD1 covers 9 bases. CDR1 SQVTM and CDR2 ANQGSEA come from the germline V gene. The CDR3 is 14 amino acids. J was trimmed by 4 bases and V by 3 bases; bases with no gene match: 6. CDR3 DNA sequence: TGCAGCGTTGAGCTATTACAGGGGGCCACTGAAGCTTTCTTT. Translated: CSVELLQGATEAFF.

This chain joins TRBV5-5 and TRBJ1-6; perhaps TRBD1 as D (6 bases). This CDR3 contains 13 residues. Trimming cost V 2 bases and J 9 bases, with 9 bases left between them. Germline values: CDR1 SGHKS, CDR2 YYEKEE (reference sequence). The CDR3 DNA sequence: TGTGCCAGCAGCTTAGGACAGACTTCACCCCTCCACTTT. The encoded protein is CASSLGQTSPLHF.

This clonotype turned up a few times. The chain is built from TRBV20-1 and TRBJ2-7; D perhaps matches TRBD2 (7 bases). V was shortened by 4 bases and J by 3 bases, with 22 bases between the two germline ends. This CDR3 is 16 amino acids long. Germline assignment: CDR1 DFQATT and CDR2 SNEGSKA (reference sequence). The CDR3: CSATFLGGGVLYEQYF. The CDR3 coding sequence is TGCAGTGCTACATTCTTAGGCGGGGGCGTCCTCTACGAGCAGTACTTC.

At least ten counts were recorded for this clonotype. CDR3 loop: CASSLGVSGTEAFF. CDR3 sequence (DNA): TGTGCCAGCAGTTTGGGTGTAAGTGGGACTGAAGCTTTCTTT. The chain links TRBV28 to TRBJ1-1; no clear D. The CDR3 consists of 14 residues. V shed 3 bases and J shed 5 bases, with 13 bases lying between them. Germline V lookup: CDR1 MDHEN, CDR2 SYDVKM.

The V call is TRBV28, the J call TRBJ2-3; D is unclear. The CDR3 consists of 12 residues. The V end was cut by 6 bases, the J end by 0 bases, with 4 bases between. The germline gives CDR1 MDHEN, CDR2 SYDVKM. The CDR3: CASRVSTDTQYF. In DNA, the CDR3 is TGTGCCAGCAGGGTTAGCACAGATACGCAGTATTTT. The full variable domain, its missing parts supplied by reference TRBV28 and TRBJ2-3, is DVKVTQSSRYLVKRTGEKVFLECVQDMDHENMFWYRQDPGLGLRLIYFSYDVKMKEKGDIPEGYSVSREKKERFSLILESASTNQTSMYLCASRVSTDTQYFGPGTRLTVL.

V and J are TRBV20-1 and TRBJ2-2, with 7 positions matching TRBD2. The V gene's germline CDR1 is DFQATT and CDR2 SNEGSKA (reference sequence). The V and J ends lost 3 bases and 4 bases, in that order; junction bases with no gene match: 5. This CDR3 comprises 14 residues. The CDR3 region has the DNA TGCAGTGCTAGGGGACTAACGGGCACCGGGGAGCTGTTTTTT. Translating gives CSARGLTGTGELFF.

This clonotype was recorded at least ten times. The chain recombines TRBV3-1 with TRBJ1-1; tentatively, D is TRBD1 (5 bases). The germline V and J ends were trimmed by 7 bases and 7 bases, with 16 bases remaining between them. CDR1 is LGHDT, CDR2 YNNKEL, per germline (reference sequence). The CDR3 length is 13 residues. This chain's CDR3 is CASKNAGRYEAFF. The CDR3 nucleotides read TGTGCCAGCAAGAACGCAGGGCGATATGAAGCTTTCTTT.

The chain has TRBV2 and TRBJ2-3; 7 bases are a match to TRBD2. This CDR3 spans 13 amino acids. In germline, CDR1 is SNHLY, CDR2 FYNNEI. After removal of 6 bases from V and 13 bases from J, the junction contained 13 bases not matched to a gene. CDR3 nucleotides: TGTGCCAGCAGAGGCCTGCTAGGGAGCGGGGAGTATTTT. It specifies CASRGLLGSGEYF.

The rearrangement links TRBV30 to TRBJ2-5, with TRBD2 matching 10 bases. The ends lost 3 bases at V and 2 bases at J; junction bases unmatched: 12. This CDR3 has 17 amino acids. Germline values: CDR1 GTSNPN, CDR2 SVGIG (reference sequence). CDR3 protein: CAWRNRLLAGHQETQYF. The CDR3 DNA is TGTGCCTGGAGAAACAGATTACTAGCGGGACATCAAGAGACCCAGTACTTC.

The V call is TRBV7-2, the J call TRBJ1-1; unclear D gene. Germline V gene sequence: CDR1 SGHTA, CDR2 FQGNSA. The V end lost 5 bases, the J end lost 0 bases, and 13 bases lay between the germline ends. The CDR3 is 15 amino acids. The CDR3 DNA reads TGTGCCAGCAGCATAAAACACGCCATGAACACTGAAGCTTTCTTT. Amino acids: CASSIKHAMNTEAFF.

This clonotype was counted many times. The CDR3 nucleotides read TGTGCCAGCAGCTTAGCGCTAGCGGGGGGCGCCTACGAGCAGTACTTC. Translation: CASSLALAGGAYEQYF. The chain couples TRBV11-1 to TRBJ2-7; 11 nucleotides line up with TRBD2. The germline CDR1 and CDR2 sequences are SGHAT and FQDESV (reference sequence). The CDR3 has 16 residues. Trimming took 0 bases from V and 2 from J; bases not matched to a gene: 3.

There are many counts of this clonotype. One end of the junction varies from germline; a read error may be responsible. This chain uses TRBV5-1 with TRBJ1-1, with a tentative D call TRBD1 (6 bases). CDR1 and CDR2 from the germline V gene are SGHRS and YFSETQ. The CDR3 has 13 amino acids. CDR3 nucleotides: TGTGCCAGCAGTGGGCAGGGGAGTACTGAAGCTTTCTTT. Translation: CASSGQGSTEAFF.

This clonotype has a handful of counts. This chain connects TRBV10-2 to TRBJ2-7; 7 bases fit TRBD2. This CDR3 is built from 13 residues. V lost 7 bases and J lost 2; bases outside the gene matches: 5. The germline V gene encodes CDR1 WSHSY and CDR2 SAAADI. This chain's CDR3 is CASMGEGPYEQYF. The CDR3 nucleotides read TGCGCCAGCATGGGGGAGGGCCCCTACGAGCAGTACTTC.

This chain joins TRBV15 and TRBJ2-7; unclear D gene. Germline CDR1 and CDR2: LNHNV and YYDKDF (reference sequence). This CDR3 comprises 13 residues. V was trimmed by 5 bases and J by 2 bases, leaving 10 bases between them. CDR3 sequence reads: CATSETNTYEQYF. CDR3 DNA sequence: TGTGCCACCAGCGAAACCAATACCTACGAGCAGTACTTC.

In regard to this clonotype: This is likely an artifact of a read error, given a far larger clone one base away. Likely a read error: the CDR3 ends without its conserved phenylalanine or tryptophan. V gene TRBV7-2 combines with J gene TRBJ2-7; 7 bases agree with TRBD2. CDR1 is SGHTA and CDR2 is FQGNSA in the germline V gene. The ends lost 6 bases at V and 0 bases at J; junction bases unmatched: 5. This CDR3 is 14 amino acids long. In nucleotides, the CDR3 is TGTGCCAGCAGTAGGACTAGTTTCTCCTACGAGCAGTACCTC. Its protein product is CASSRTSFSYEQYL.

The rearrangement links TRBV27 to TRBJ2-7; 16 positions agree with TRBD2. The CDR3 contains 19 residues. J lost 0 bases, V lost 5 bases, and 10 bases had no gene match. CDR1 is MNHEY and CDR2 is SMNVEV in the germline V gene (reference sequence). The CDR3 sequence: CASSPTGTSGRGSSYEQYF. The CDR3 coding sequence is TGTGCCAGCAGTCCCACCGGGACTAGCGGGAGGGGGAGCTCCTACGAGCAGTACTTC.

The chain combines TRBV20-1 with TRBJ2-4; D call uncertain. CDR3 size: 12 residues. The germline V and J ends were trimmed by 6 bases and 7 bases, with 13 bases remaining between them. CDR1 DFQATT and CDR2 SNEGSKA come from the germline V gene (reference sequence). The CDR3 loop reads CSAPLLGNIQYF. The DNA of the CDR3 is TGCAGTGCCCCTCTCCTGGGGAACATTCAGTACTTC.

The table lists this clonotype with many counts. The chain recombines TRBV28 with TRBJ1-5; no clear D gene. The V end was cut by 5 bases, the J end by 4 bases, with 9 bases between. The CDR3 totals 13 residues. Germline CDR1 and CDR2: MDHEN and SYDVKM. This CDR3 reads CASSKGWNQPQHF. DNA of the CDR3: TGTGCCAGCAGTAAAGGATGGAATCAGCCCCAGCATTTT.